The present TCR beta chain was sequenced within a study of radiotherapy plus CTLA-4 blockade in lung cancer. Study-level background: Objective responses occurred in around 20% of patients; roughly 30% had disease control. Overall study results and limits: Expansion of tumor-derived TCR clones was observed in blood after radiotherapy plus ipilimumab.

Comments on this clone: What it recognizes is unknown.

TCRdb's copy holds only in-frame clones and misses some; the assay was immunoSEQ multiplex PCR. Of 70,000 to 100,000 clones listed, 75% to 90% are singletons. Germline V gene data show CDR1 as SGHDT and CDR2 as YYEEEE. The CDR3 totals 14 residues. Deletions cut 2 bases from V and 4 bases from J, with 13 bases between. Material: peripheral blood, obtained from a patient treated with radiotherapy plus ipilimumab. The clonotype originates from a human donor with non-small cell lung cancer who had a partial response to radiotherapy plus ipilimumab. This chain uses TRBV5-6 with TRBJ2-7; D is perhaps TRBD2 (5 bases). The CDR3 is CASSFGADLYEQYF. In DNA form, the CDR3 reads TGTGCCAGCAGCTTCGGAGCGGACCTTTACGAGCAGTACTTC.